This TCR beta chain was profiled in a study of blood T cell dynamics during melanoma immunotherapy. Study-wide results and limits: Whether repertoire-driving clones were melanoma-specific could not be determined.

Comments on this clone: Its cognate antigen is unknown.

Stated time point: week 3, after first cycle of checkpoint inhibitor. Prior systemic cancer therapy, immunosuppressant use and other active malignancies excluded patients. The germline V gene encodes CDR1 MNHNS and CDR2 SASEGT. The CDR3 length is 18 residues. Losses at the gene ends were 4 bases for V and 2 bases for J; bases not matched to a gene: 16. Every bulk PBMC sample received the same 350 ng of DNA. TCRdb's table, derived via immunoSEQ multiplex PCR, lists solely in-frame clones and lacks some. The top ten hold approximately 10% of the sample, which has 25,000 to 30,000 clones, roughly 83% seen once.

V is TRBV6-1 and J is TRBJ1-2, with 7 bases aligning to TRBD1. Sequenced here: blood, sampled from a patient treated with checkpoint blockade. The sequence came from a human donor with melanoma. The CDR3 coding sequence is TGTGCCAGCAGTGTCCAGAAGGGGGCCCAGGGGGGAAACTATGGCTACACCTTC. Translation gives CASSVQKGAQGGNYGYTF.